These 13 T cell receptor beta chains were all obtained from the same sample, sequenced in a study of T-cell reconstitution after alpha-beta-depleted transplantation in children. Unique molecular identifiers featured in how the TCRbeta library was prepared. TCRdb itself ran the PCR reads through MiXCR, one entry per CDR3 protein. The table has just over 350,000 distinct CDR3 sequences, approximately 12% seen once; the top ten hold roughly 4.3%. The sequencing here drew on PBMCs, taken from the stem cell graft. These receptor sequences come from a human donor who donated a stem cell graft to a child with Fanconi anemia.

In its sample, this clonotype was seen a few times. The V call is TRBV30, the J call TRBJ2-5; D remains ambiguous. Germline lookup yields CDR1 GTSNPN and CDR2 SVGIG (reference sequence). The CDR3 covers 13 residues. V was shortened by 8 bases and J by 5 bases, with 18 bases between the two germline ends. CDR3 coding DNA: TGTGCCGGAGCAACCGACCCCGGGGAGACCCAGTACTTC. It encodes CAGATDPGETQYF.

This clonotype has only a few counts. CDR3 sequence (DNA): TGTGCCAGCAGTGCGAGCGGGGGGCAGTTCTTC. Its protein product is CASSASGGQFF. The chain couples TRBV6-1 to TRBJ2-1, with 8 bases that match TRBD2. Germline CDR1 reads MNHNS; CDR2 reads SASEGT. V trimming: 4 bases; J trimming: 12 bases; junction bases outside the gene matches: 2. CDR3 length: 11 amino acids.

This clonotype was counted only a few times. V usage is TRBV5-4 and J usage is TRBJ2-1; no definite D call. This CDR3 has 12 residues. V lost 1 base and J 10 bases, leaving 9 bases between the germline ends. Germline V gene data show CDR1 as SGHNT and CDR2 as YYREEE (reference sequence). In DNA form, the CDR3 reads TGTGCCAGCAGCTTGAGGGTCGGGGAGCAGTTCTTC. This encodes CASSLRVGEQFF.

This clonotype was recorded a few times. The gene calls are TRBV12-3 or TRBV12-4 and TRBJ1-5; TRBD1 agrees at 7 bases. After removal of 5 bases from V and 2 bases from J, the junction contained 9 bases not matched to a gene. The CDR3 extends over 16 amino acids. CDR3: CASSAHLGQGNQPQHF. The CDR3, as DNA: TGTGCCAGCAGTGCGCACCTAGGACAGGGCAATCAGCCCCAGCATTTT.

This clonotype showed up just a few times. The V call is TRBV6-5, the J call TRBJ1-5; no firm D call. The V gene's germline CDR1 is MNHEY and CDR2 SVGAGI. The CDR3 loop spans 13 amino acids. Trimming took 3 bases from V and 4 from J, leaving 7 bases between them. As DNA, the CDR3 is TGTGCCAGCAGTTATAACAGAAATCAGCCCCAGCATTTT. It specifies CASSYNRNQPQHF.

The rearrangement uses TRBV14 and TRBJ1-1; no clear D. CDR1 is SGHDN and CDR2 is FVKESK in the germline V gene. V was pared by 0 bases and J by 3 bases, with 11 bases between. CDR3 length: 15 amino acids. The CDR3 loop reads CASSQDQAGYTEAFF. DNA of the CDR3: TGTGCCAGCAGCCAAGACCAGGCGGGATACACTGAAGCTTTCTTT.

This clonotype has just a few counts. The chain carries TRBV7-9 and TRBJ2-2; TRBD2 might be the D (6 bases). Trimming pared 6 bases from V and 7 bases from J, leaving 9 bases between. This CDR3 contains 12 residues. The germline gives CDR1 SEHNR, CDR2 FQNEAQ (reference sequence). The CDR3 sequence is CASSPEGGELFF. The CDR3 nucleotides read TGTGCCAGCAGTCCGGAGGGCGGGGAGCTGTTTTTT.

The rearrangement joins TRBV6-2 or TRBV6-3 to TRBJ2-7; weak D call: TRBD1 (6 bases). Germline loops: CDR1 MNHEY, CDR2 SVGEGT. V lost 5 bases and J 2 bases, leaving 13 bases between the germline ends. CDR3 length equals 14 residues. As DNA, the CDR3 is TGTGCCAGCAGTCCACACCGGGACACCTACGAGCAGTACTTC. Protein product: CASSPHRDTYEQYF.

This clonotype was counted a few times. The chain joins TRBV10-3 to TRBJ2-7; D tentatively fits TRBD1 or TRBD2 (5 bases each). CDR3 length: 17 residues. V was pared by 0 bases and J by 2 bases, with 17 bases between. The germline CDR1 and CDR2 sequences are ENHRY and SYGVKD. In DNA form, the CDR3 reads TGTGCCATCAGTGAGTCGACCGGGGCTCTCCTGACCTACGAGCAGTACTTC. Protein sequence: CAISESTGALLTYEQYF.

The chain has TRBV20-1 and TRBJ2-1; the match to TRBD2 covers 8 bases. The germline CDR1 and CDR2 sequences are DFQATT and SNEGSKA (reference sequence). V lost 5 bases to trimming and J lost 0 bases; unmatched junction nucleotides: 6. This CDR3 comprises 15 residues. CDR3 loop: CSALAGPDSYNEQFF. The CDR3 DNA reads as TGCAGTGCTTTAGCGGGGCCGGACTCCTACAATGAGCAGTTCTTC.

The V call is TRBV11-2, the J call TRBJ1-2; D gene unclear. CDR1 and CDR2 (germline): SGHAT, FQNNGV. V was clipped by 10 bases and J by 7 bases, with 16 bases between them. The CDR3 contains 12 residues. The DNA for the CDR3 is TGTGCCATGGGCCCCGGGCTAAGTGGCTACACCTTC. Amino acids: CAMGPGLSGYTF.

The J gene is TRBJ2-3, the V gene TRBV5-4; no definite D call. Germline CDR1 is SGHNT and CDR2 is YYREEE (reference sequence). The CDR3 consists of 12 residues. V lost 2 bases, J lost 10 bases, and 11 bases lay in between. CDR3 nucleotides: TGTGCCAGCAGCTTACATCCCGCTCCGCAGTATTTT. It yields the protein CASSLHPAPQYF. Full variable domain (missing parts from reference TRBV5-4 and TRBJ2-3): ETGVTQSPTHLIKTRGQQVTLRCSSQSGHNTVSWYQQALGQGPQFIFQYYREEENGRGNFPPRFSGLQFPNYSSELNVNALELDDSALYLCASSLHPAPQYFGPGTRLTVL.

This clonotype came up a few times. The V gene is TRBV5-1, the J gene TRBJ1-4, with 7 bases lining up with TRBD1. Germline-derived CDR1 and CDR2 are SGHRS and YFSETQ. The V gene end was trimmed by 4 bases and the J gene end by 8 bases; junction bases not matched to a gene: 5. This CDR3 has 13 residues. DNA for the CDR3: TGCGCCAGCAGCGCAGGGGGAGCCGAAAAACTGTTTTTT. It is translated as CASSAGGAEKLFF.